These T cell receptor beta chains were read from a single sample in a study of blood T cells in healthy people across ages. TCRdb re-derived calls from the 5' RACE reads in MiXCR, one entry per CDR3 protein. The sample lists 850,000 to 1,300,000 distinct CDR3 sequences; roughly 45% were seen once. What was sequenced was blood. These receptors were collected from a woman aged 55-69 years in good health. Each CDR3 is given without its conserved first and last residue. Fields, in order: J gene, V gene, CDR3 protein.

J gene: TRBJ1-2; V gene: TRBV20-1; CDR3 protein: SAAGQGADYGYT
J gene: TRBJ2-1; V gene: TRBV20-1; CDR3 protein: SAIHRTHSSYNEQF
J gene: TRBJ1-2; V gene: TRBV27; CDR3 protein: TSHLSRTGINYGYT
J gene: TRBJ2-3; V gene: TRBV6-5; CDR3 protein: ASSYTRLDGGTDTQY
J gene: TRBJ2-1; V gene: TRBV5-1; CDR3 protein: ACSFENRGRNEQF
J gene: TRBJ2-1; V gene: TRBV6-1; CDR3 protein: ASSTLDRLPEQF
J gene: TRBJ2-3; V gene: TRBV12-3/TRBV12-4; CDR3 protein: ASRTGPRTDTQY
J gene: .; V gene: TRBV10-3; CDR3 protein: AISESRTGGYEQY
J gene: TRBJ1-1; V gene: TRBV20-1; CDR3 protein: SANDRETEAF
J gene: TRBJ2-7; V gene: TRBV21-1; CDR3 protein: ASSKPVKGGIPYEQY
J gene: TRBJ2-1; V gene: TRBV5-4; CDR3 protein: ASSRPDRPYNEQF
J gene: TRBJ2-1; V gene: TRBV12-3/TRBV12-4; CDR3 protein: ASSFYSADNEQF
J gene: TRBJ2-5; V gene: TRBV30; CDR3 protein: AWSPGGRTSGTQY
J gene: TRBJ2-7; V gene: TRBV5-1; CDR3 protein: ASSLGLAGGEQY
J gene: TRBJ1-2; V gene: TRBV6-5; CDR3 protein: ASSPDNRGLAGYT
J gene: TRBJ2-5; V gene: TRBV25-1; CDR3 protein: ASSEVGGQETQY
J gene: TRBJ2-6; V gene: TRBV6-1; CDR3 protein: AKRSSGANVLT
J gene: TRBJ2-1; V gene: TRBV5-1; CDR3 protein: ASSLASASYNEQF
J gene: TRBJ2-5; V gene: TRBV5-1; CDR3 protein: ASSSLAGGLNEQY
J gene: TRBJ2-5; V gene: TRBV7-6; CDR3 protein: ASSSGLAGGYETQY
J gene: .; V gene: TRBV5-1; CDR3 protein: ASSLDAEREVLGYEQY
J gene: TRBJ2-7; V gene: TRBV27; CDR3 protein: ASTQQDSYEQY
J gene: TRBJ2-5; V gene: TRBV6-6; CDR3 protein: ASSAYRRAQETRY
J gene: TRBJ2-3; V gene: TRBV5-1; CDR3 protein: ASSQGTGKDTQY
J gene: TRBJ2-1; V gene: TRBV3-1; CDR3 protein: ASSQGPQAYNEQF
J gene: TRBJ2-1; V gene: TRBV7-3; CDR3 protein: ASSENRGHNEQF
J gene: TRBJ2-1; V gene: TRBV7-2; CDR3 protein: ASSLDGTSYYEQF
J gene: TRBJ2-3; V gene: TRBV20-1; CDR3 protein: RGGRMGTDTQY
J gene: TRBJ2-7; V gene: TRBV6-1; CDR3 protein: ASRINVQGIYEQY
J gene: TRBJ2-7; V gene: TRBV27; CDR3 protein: ASSLGFFTTYEQY
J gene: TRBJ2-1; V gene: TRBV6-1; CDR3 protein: ASSGGGGWFNEQF
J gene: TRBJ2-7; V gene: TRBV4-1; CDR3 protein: ASSGVENWGYEQY
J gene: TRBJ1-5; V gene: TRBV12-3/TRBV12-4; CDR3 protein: ASSYAGDQPQH
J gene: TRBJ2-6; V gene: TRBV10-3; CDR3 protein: ATAASGANVLT
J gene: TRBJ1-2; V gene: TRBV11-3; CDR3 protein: ASSLEPGRIYGYT
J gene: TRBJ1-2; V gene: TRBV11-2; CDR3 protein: ASSSRQGLSFYGYT
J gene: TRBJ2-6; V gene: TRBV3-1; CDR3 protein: ASSQPTGGVGANVLT
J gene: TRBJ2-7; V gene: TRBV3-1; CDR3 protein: ASSQLTGDEQY
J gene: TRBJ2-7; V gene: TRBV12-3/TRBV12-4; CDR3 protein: ASSSRTAGISYEQY
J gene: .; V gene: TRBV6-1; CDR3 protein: ASSERRVFYEQY
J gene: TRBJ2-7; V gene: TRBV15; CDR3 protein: ATSRSTGGGSYEQY
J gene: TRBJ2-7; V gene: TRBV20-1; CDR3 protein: SASWIRNSYEQY
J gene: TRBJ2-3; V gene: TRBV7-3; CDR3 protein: ASSSLAARTDTQY
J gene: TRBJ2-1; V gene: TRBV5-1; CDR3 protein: ASSHGLAVKYNEQF
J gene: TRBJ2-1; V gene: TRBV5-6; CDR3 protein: ASSLLWDASGHNEQF
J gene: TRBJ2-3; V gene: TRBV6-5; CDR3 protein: ASSYSGSADTQY
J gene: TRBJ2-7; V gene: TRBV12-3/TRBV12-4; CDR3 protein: ASSLRGQASYEQY
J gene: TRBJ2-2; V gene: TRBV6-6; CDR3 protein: ASRTLGLEGTGELF